This T cell receptor (beta chain) was found in a study of shared clonotypes between healthy human individuals. Profiled with immunoSEQ multiplex PCR; TCRdb holds only in-frame clones, not every one. Of 730,000 or so clones listed, roughly 78% were seen once; the top ten hold about 2%. This clone was counted a few times. The V segment lost 4 bases and the J segment 7 bases; nucleotides outside the gene matches: 8. This CDR3 has 15 residues. Germline CDR1 reads SGHRS; CDR2 reads YFSETQ. The source of this sequence is a woman in her thirties in good health. The gene calls are TRBV5-1 and TRBJ1-2, with TRBD1 matching 12 bases. What was sequenced was memory CD4+ T cells sorted from blood. The subset is: CD45RA-negative fraction. CDR3 sequence: CASSVTGTGGGGYTF. The DNA for the CDR3 is TGCGCCAGCAGCGTAACCGGGACAGGGGGCGGTGGCTACACCTTC.